Reported below is one T cell receptor beta chain. Its antigen is still unknown. The data were obtained in a study of beta chain features in type 1 diabetes. Notes on the study in general: A cDNA-based sequencing approach could over-represent cells with high TCR expression.

Reverse transcribing all isolated RNA meant expressed TCRB transcripts were sequenced. TCRdb's table, derived via immunoSEQ multiplex PCR, lists solely in-frame clones and lacks some. The data show approximately 160,000 clones, around 8% seen once. The V end lost 4 bases, the J end lost 2 bases, and 25 bases lay between the germline ends. CDR3 length: 19 amino acids. CDR1 SGHVS and CDR2 FQNEAQ come from the germline V gene. This TCR came from a man aged 18 to 29 in good health. The gene calls are TRBV7-8 and TRBJ2-3, with D possibly being TRBD2 (5 bases). The sequenced sample was central memory CD4+ T cells from blood. The CDR3 is CASSSPDGPGEGTTDTQYF. The CDR3 nucleotides are TGTGCCAGCAGCTCCCCGGACGGCCCGGGTGAGGGAACCACAGATACGCAGTATTTT.